The entry below gives a single TCR beta chain sequence along with its context. Participant reports of clinical history set cohort assignment. Among Cohort 3 donors, those recovered had two negative PCRs, clearance, or symptom resolution. As processed by the authors: Amplified reference gene primers provided the basis for estimating nucleated cell counts. Sequencing was performed with immunoSEQ multiplex PCR; in TCRdb, only in-frame clones are kept and a portion is missing. That table supplies the V and J calls and clone size; D and trimming were determined from the DNA. The table has around 200,000 clones, about 85% seen once. The source of the sample is a study of blood T cell repertoires in COVID-19. Overall study: PBMCs, B-cell-depleted T cells, or T cells provided the cDNA or gDNA that made up the material.

The ends were cut back, 4 bases at V and 5 bases at J, with 6 bases in the middle. The germline gives CDR1 SGHNT, CDR2 YENEEA. The CDR3 covers 13 residues. J is TRBJ1-6 and V is TRBV11-3; D remains ambiguous. Sequencing was carried out using PBMCs or T cells enriched from blood (not recorded which). The sequence was collected from a man aged 35 to 55 who had recovered from COVID-19. The chain's CDR3 is CASSSGNNSPLHF. The CDR3, as DNA: TGTGCCAGCAGCTCGGGGAATAATTCACCCCTCCACTTT.